This T cell receptor beta chain was sequenced for a study of CD8 T cells in ankylosing spondylitis. This clonotype showed up many times. Antigen specificity is unknown. TCRdb redid the calling of the 5' RACE reads with MiXCR, one entry per CDR3 protein. The sample lists approximately 180,000 distinct CDR3 sequences, roughly 18% occurring once. Germline values: CDR1 SGHAT, CDR2 FQNNGV. Trimming at V came to 3 bases and at J to 5 bases, leaving 6 bases not matched to a gene. CDR3 size: 15 residues. General study findings and limits: Blood from ankylosing spondylitis patients appeared to carry a characteristic roughly eight-variant TCR beta motif.

The rearrangement links TRBV11-2 to TRBJ2-1; 8 bases are shared with TRBD2. Sequenced sample: blood, either unsorted or a sorted T cell fraction (not recorded which). This receptor was obtained from a male donor aged 10-29 years with ankylosing spondylitis or in good health (not recorded which). This chain's CDR3 is CASSFTSGRNNEQFF. The CDR3 nucleotides are TGTGCCAGCAGCTTTACTAGCGGAAGAAACAATGAGCAGTTCTTC.